Sequencing of this T cell receptor beta chain was carried out in a study of cytomegalovirus exposure and HLA in healthy donors (dated by TCRdb to about 2017). Regarding the research as a whole: An earlier analysis of approximately 640 of the donors reported approximately 270 Gb of sequence data and 100 million to 140 million unique TCR beta sequences from about 180 million T cells. A few DR-DQ haplotypes were treated as single units for association and clustering because of strong linkage in the cohort. To predict cytomegalovirus infection status, the study combined high-throughput TCR immunosequencing, statistical association of individual TCRs with disease status, and machine learning. A later analysis re-examined previously published TCR beta repertoires from over 500 donors and added high-resolution HLA genotyping to investigate patterns of TCR occurrence. In addition to the first cohort of around 670 subjects, a separate validation cohort of 120 different subjects was used. Alongside the repertoire data, information on donor age, sex, ethnicity and CMV serostatus was compiled. Among 398 genotyped donors of the cohort, an average of about 220,000 unique TCR beta nucleotide sequences was sequenced per donor, of which about 18% were non-productive. Class I and class II HLA loci were covered by the typing at four-digit resolution. All discovery cohort repertoires had been generated on a single sequencing platform. The study aimed to test whether signatures of past pathogen exposure could be identified by cataloging public T cell receptors. A later genetic analysis took genome-wide SNP genotypes for about 55% of the 666 donors and used that subset as a discovery cohort. Roughly 310 gigabases of sequencing data and tens of millions of unique TCR sequences were included in an early release covering over 600 HLA-typed donors. An earlier analysis of some 500 of the donors applied high-throughput TCR beta sequencing to assess whether each TCR beta V gene segment acted as functional or pseudogenic. The number of typed donors differed by locus: about 629-630 for A, B, C, DRB1 and DQB1; roughly 510 for DQA1; 606 for DPA1; and 450 to 480 for DPB1. The study profiled the T cell repertoires of around 700 subjects by immunosequencing and related them to cytomegalovirus serostatus. In the later analysis, no new phenotypic data were used to find candidate immune exposures; instead, reliance was placed on TCR beta sequences and their occurrence across donors. The genetic ancestry cluster associated with self-reported Caucasian donors included 80% to 90% of the approximately 400 genotyped donors. What the authors observed across the whole study: Because HLA typing was unavailable for some donors at each locus, only the typed subset was used in association tests. A later genetic analysis reported fewer N-insertions in productive TCRs among donors in an Asian-associated ancestry cluster than the 666-donor mean. While some public TCRs were present in many individuals, most TCR sequences turned up only very rarely across donors. The presence/absence analyses assumed that sequencing depth was roughly uniform across donors, and that assumption may not be true. A further reported finding was that TCR beta sequences accurately predicted the HLA-A and HLA-B alleles for most subjects in the first cohort. In vitro tests confirmed that a few of the cytomegalovirus-associated TCR beta chains recognize cytomegalovirus antigens. Cytomegalovirus status was reported to be diagnosed by the classifier with high specificity and sensitivity in both the original and validation cohorts. Most CMV-associated TCR beta chains appeared to be HLA-restricted in a later analysis, and the HLA associations seemed to be driven largely by CMV exposure. Because counts were too low, roughly 16 rarely observed V segments, including chromosome 9 orphons, were excluded from the earlier analysis of 587 of the donors. In a later analysis, HLA-associated TCR beta chains were found to be more clonally expanded and to have lower generation probabilities than equally common non-associated chains. Assigning TCR associations to individual alleles was difficult when HLA alleles, especially DR and DQ, strongly co-occurred. A later analysis associated 15,000 or so TCR beta sequences with specific HLA alleles at a false discovery rate of 0.05. Only TCR beta chains were sequenced in this cohort, and the absence of alpha or paired-chain data limited detectable features. For the cohort, immune exposure information was limited to CMV serostatus. An earlier analysis of around 540 of the donors showed that most TCR beta V segments appeared in productive rearrangements either about 87% or about 30% of the time, which broadly matched IMGT annotations. An association between a missense DCLRE1C variant and V-gene and J-gene trimming of TCR beta chains was found in a later genetic analysis and replicated in an independent cohort. According to a later analysis, TCR association rates differed among HLA loci, with DRB1 alleles showing the most associated TCRs and HLA-C alleles showing the fewest. A later analysis reported that several top co-occurrence clusters appeared linked to parvovirus B19, influenza, CMV and Epstein-Barr virus. According to the authors, the approach could potentially be generalized to other disease states and immunological phenotypes. The 87-base-pair reads could not distinguish some IMGT-functional V segments, including TRBV6-2 and TRBV6-3, so those segments were excluded. A cluster of highly shared sequence variants was judged likely to be a technical artifact of the sequencing pipeline. Linkage disequilibrium might explain the correlated functional status among segregating V segments, but an unknown experimental factor could not be excluded. The study listed 150 to 200 TCR beta chains as associated with cytomegalovirus.

Library preparation employed the immunoSEQ multiplex PCR assay. For the multiplex PCR, a mixture combining 60 forward primers for TCR Vbeta segments and 13 reverse primers for TCR Jbeta segments was used. The CDR3 region of rearranged TCR beta genes was amplified from genomic DNA by a multiplex PCR assay. The amplified TCR beta libraries were sequenced on the Illumina HiSeq System as 87-base-pair reads. The study's processing was this. In a later analysis, tens of millions of unique TCR beta chains were counted across the approximately 640 repertoires, and roughly 10 million of these chains were shared by at least two donors. A nearest-neighbor algorithm error-corrected the raw reads and collapsed the reads into unique sequences, merging closely related sequences to remove PCR and sequencing errors. V, D and J gene segments were assigned by aligning CDR3 sequences to IMGT reference sequences. Each retained sequence needed at least a six-nucleotide match to both a V gene segment and a J gene segment. A rearrangement was called productive if the CDR3 had no stop codons and remained in frame with V and J, and every other rearrangement was called non-productive. Following IMGT convention, CDR3 was defined as the stretch from the second conserved V-encoded cysteine to the conserved J-encoded phenylalanine. The earlier analysis of a few hundred of the donors excluded any sequence lacking an unambiguous match to a single V gene segment. An earlier analysis of a few hundred of the donors classified V segments as functional when productive rearrangements were above 56.7% and as segregating when the standard deviation between donors was above 5%. A statistical classification framework was developed to diagnose cytomegalovirus status using the catalog of TCR beta chain sequences. In a later analysis, TCR nucleotide sequences were compared against IMGT/GENE-DB human TR gene sequences so that V and J genes could be assigned. Using the TCRdist pipeline, a later analysis assigned CDR3 sequences along with most-parsimonious VDJ recombination scenarios. A later analysis defined each TCR beta chain by its CDR3 amino acid sequence plus V-gene family, and excluded reads lacking a unique V-gene family. As a way to deal with suspected cross-contamination and a sequencing artifact, a later analysis dropped approximately 590 nucleotide sequences that were highly shared and had low generation probability. In a later analysis, a clonal expansion index for each public chain was calculated from normalized within-repertoire ranks of inferred template counts. A later analysis computed generation probabilities with a VDJ recombination model fitted to out-of-frame rearrangements, and checked the results against IGoR. In a later analysis, hypergeometric tests were used to score TCR-TCR, TCR-HLA and TCR-CMV co-occurrence, with a repertoire-size bias correction applied to TCR pairs. False discovery rates were estimated in a later analysis by permuting HLA or CMV assignments 20 times. In a later analysis, co-occurring TCRs were grouped with DBSCAN, and TCRdist sequence similarity was added when clustering was performed within HLA-allele-positive subsets. Repertoires with fewer than 30,000 or more than 120,000 public chains were left out of co-occurrence clustering, as were about 5 repertoires with anomalous nucleotide sharing. Sourced from immuneACCESS, this table was stored by TCRdb with only in-frame sequences that have V and J called. A share of the clones is absent; for the studies checked, an unresolved V gene accounts for under half, and the remainder has no known explanation. That table furnishes V, J and clone size, whereas the DNA furnished D and trimming. Counted in this sample were about 94,000 clones; approximately 80% of them appeared once. About 9.4% of the sample is in the top ten clones.

The cohort was made up of about 670 healthy bone marrow donors. All cohort members were sampled while nominally healthy, although unrecorded immune exposures were likely present. Of the 600 or so cohort members, approximately 300 had a positive CMV serostatus and about 360 had a negative one, while no CMV serostatus was recorded for the donor. Every donor gave a peripheral blood sample, and the peripheral blood mononuclear cells from that sample were used for TCR beta sequencing. Genomic DNA was extracted from the blood cell samples with the Qiagen DNeasy Blood Extraction Kit. The junction shows trimming of 5 bases on V and 1 base on J, and the gene matches do not reach 6 bases of it. The CDR3, from cysteine to phenylalanine, totals 16 residues. Only the CDR3 part of the read is kept: 48 bases, read in frame from the first base. CDR1 and CDR2, per the germline V gene, are SQVTM and ANQGSEA. For this clone: Its specific antigen is unknown. Per-base quality was not reported, and no clone a single base away is much larger than it.

The sample taken for sequencing was PBMCs. The sequence joins TRBV29-1 to TRBJ2-3, and 13 bases in between align with TRBD2. The clonotype originates from a human donor in good health. The sequence in DNA is TGCAGCGTTCTCCGTGGACTAGCGGGGGGCACAGATACGCAGTATTTT. This sequence encodes CSVLRGLAGGTDTQYF.